One sample yielded the 32 T cell receptor beta chains listed below, sequenced in a study of cytomegalovirus exposure and HLA in healthy donors. The PCR had 60 Vbeta and 13 Jbeta primers. Profiling relied on immunoSEQ multiplex PCR, and the TCRdb table lists in-frame clones only, not all of them. The repertoire has 120,000 to 150,000 clones, about 80% of them found once; the top ten carry 4.5% to 6%. The sequencing sample was made of PBMCs. Receptors were obtained from a man aged 25-45 years in good health and CMV-seropositive.

The rearrangement uses TRBV18 and TRBJ1-1; TRBD1 is a possible D gene (6 bases). Trimming took off 3 bases at V and 1 base at J, with 18 bases between the two ends. The CDR3 has 17 residues. Germline values: CDR1 KGHSH, CDR2 LQKENI. CDR3 sequence (DNA): TGTGCCAGCTCACCGAATCTACAGGGTCAAAGGAACACTGAAGCTTTCTTT. Translated: CASSPNLQGQRNTEAFF.

This clone was counted only a few times. The chain has TRBV4-1 and TRBJ1-5, with D unresolved. The germline V gene has CDR1 MGHRA and CDR2 YSYEKL. The CDR3 sequence is 13 residues long. V dropped 3 bases and J dropped 0 bases, with 3 bases sitting between them. This CDR3 is CASSQASNQPQHF. The CDR3 DNA reads as TGCGCCAGCAGCCAGGCTAGCAATCAGCCCCAGCATTTT.

V and J are TRBV9 and TRBJ1-1, with D possibly being TRBD1 (5 bases). CDR1 SGDLS and CDR2 YYNGEE come from the germline V gene. The CDR3 is 15 amino acids. Trimming left V 5 bases short and J 0 bases short, with 14 bases between. The CDR3, as DNA: TGTGCCAGCAGACCCGGACAATCTATGAACACTGAAGCTTTCTTT. Protein product: CASRPGQSMNTEAFF.

The chain links TRBV6-5 to TRBJ1-4; 9 nucleotides match TRBD1. The CDR3 spans 14 residues. Unmatched junction bases numbered 9, after V lost 6 bases and J lost 10 bases. CDR1 and CDR2 (germline): MNHEY, SVGAGI. The CDR3 DNA follows: TGTGCCAGCAGCAAGGGACAGGGCTTCGGAAAACTGTTTTTT. It specifies CASSKGQGFGKLFF.

The V call is TRBV6-5, the J call TRBJ1-1; the D gene is possibly TRBD1 (5 bases). CDR1 MNHEY and CDR2 SVGAGI come from the germline V gene. The CDR3 sequence is 13 residues long. V was cut by 6 bases and J by 2 bases, with 10 bases left in between. DNA of the CDR3: TGTGCCAGCAGCCGGGGGTACAACACTGAAGCTTTCTTT. Protein product: CASSRGYNTEAFF.

V is TRBV7-2 and J is TRBJ2-5; 8 positions match TRBD1. The CDR3 extends over 15 amino acids. V was pared by 5 bases and J by 3 bases, with 8 bases of the junction left unmatched. Germline loops: CDR1 SGHTA, CDR2 FQGNSA. CDR3 nucleotides: TGTGCCAGCAGCACAGGGGGTAGGGGAAAAGAGACCCAGTACTTC. The encoded protein is CASSTGGRGKETQYF.

This chain joins TRBV7-6 and TRBJ1-2; TRBD1 might be the D (5 bases). V was trimmed by 2 bases and J by 8 bases, leaving 9 bases between them. Looked up from germline, CDR1 is SGHVS and CDR2 is FNYEAQ. CDR3 length: 12 residues. CDR3 sequence: CASSLRGGGYTF. Written as DNA, the CDR3 is TGTGCCAGCAGCTTAAGGGGAGGAGGCTACACCTTC.

This chain joins TRBV29-1 and TRBJ2-1; possibly TRBD2 for D (7 bases). This CDR3 is built from 14 residues. Germline lookup yields CDR1 SQVTM and CDR2 ANQGSEA. V was cut by 4 bases and J by 7 bases, with 17 bases left in between. CDR3 sequence: CSVGGSQGWNEQFF. The CDR3 region has the DNA TGCAGCGTTGGCGGGAGCCAGGGGTGGAATGAGCAGTTCTTC.

The CDR3 coding sequence is TGTGCCAGCAGATCGGGACAGTCCACAACCTACAATGAGCAGTTCTTC. Translation: CASRSGQSTTYNEQFF. This chain uses TRBV2 with TRBJ2-1, with 7 bases that match TRBD1. This CDR3 is 16 amino acids long. Germline V lookup: CDR1 SNHLY, CDR2 FYNNEI. V shed 6 bases and J 2 bases; nucleotides not matched to a gene: 10.

The chain carries TRBV7-9 and TRBJ2-7, with TRBD2 matching over 15 bases. CDR1 is SEHNR, CDR2 FQNEAQ, per germline (reference sequence). With 3 bases clipped from V and 3 bases from J, the junction kept 0 bases outside the gene matches. This CDR3 spans 15 amino acids. The CDR3 region is CASSLGLAGGYEQYF. CDR3 nucleotides: TGTGCCAGCAGCTTGGGACTAGCGGGGGGCTACGAGCAGTACTTC.

This clone was counted a few times. The chain recombines TRBV11-3 with TRBJ1-3, with D possibly TRBD1 on 5 matching bases. The CDR3 totals 13 residues. The germline V and J ends were trimmed by 4 bases and 1 base, with 5 bases remaining between them. Germline assignment: CDR1 SGHNT and CDR2 YENEEA. CDR3 protein: CASSSGSGNTIYF. CDR3 nucleotide sequence: TGTGCCAGCAGCTCAGGGTCTGGAAACACCATATATTTT. The full variable domain, with the rest looked up from reference TRBV11-3 and TRBJ1-3, is EAGVVQSPRYKIIEKKQPVAFWCNPISGHNTLYWYLQNLGQGPELLIRYENEEAVDDSQLPKDRFSAERLKGVDSTLKIQPAELGDSAVYLCASSSGSGNTIYFGEGSWLTVV.

The chain uses TRBV19 and TRBJ1-2, with D hard to call. Germline V gene sequence: CDR1 LNHDA, CDR2 SQIVND (reference sequence). This CDR3 is 14 amino acids long. V dropped 3 bases and J dropped 4 bases, with 12 bases sitting between them. CDR3 loop: CASSIRPSGYGYTF. The CDR3 DNA sequence: TGTGCCAGTAGTATTCGTCCCAGCGGCTATGGCTACACCTTC.

The V and J genes are TRBV7-6 and TRBJ2-3, with 12 bases aligning to TRBD2. Per germline, CDR1 SGHVS and CDR2 FNYEAQ. The CDR3 spans 17 residues. V shed 5 bases, J shed 3 bases, and the junction held 9 bases outside the gene matches. The CDR3 DNA sequence: TGTGCCAGCAGCCCCCAGCCACTAGCGGGAGGTACAGATACGCAGTATTTT. As protein: CASSPQPLAGGTDTQYF. The full variable domain, with the rest looked up from reference TRBV7-6 and TRBJ2-3, is GAGVSQSPRYKVTKRGQDVALRCDPISGHVSLYWYRQALGQGPEFLTYFNYEAQQDKSGLPNDRFSAERPEGSISTLTIQRTEQRDSAMYRCASSPQPLAGGTDTQYFGPGTRLTVL.

This chain joins TRBV30 and TRBJ2-1; D unclear. Germline loops: CDR1 GTSNPN, CDR2 SVGIG (reference sequence). The V and J ends lost 1 base and 3 bases respectively, with 10 bases between them. The CDR3 contains 14 residues. CDR3 amino acids: CAWSGSTNYNEQFF. The CDR3, as DNA: TGTGCCTGGAGTGGGAGCACGAACTACAATGAGCAGTTCTTC.

The chain uses TRBV2 and TRBJ2-1, with TRBD2 as a possible D gene (5 bases). The CDR3 loop spans 14 amino acids. V was shortened by 7 bases and J by 0 bases, with 10 bases between the two germline ends. CDR1 and CDR2 (germline): SNHLY, FYNNEI. CDR3 amino acids: CASNRGFSYNEQFF. CDR3 bases: TGTGCCAGCAATCGCGGGTTCTCCTACAATGAGCAGTTCTTC.

The chain has TRBV7-2 and TRBJ2-3; 9 nucleotides align to TRBD2. J gave up 0 bases and V 1 base, and 5 bases lay outside the gene matches. Germline V CDR1 and CDR2: SGHTA, FQGNSA. The CDR3 covers 17 residues. The CDR3 nucleotides are TGTGCCAGCAGCTTAGATAGCGGGGGTTCTAGCACAGATACGCAGTATTTT. Its protein is CASSLDSGGSSTDTQYF. The variable domain in full, with the rest retrieved from reference TRBV7-2 and TRBJ2-3, is GAGVSQSPSNKVTEKGKDVELRCDPISGHTALYWYRQSLGQGLEFLIYFQGNSAPDKSGLPSDRFSAERTGGSVSTLTIQRTQQEDSAVYLCASSLDSGGSSTDTQYFGPGTRLTVL.

This chain joins TRBV15 and TRBJ2-6; the D gene is possibly TRBD1 (5 bases). CDR1 and CDR2 from the germline V gene are LNHNV and YYDKDF (reference sequence). This CDR3 has 16 residues. The germline V and J ends were trimmed by 0 bases and 0 bases, with 6 bases remaining between them. The CDR3: CATSREGASGANVLTF. The CDR3, as DNA: TGTGCCACCAGCAGAGAAGGGGCCTCTGGGGCCAACGTCCTGACTTTC.

CDR3: CAIRGAGTSYEQYF. The CDR3 region has the DNA TGTGCCATCAGGGGAGCGGGCACCTCCTACGAGCAGTACTTC. The chain is built from TRBV10-3 and TRBJ2-7; D is perhaps TRBD2 (6 bases). CDR1 and CDR2 from the germline V gene are ENHRY and SYGVKD. This CDR3 is 14 amino acids long. Trimming shortened V by 6 bases and J by 0 bases, and 12 bases separated the two germline ends.

This clone was counted between two and nine times. The genes are TRBV5-1 and TRBJ2-7; TRBD1 might be the D (6 bases). The CDR3 spans 15 residues. CDR1 and CDR2 (germline): SGHRS, YFSETQ. Trimming left V 0 bases short and J 3 bases short, with 13 bases between. CDR3 bases: TGCGCCAGCAGCTTGGCAGGACAGCTCGGCTACGAGCAGTACTTC. Amino acids: CASSLAGQLGYEQYF.

The chain carries TRBV7-9 and TRBJ1-4; the match to TRBD1 covers 7 bases. The J segment lost 8 bases and the V segment lost 5 bases, leaving 8 bases of the junction unmatched. This CDR3 comprises 14 residues. Germline V gene data show CDR1 as SEHNR and CDR2 as FQNEAQ (reference sequence). CDR3 in amino acids: CASSAGQLPEKLFF. As DNA, the CDR3 is TGTGCCAGCAGCGCGGGACAGCTCCCGGAAAAACTGTTTTTT.

In regard to this clone: This CDR3 is also generated by other DNA sequences in the sample. The V gene is TRBV28, the J gene TRBJ1-2; D may be TRBD1 (6 bases). The CDR3 loop spans 13 amino acids. Germline CDR1 and CDR2: MDHEN and SYDVKM. Trimming pared 6 bases from V and 8 bases from J, leaving 16 bases between. CDR3 in amino acids: CASRTATGSGYTF. In DNA, the CDR3 is TGTGCCAGCAGAACGGCTACAGGGTCCGGCTACACCTTC.

The gene calls are TRBV6-1 and TRBJ1-2; tentative D call: TRBD1 (5 bases). The V gene lost 1 base and the J gene lost 2 bases, with 8 bases spanning the gap. The CDR3 runs 14 residues. Germline V gene data show CDR1 as MNHNS and CDR2 as SASEGT. The CDR3 DNA reads TGTGCCAGCAGTGAAGGAAGGGGAAACTATGGCTACACCTTC. It is translated as CASSEGRGNYGYTF.

The J gene is TRBJ1-1, the V gene TRBV11-2; D remains unclear. With 2 bases removed from V and 3 bases from J, the gap between germline ends came to 10 bases. The germline V gene has CDR1 SGHAT and CDR2 FQNNGV. This CDR3 is 14 amino acids long. In nucleotides, the CDR3 is TGTGCCAGCAGCTTACAGGCGATCGACACTGAAGCTTTCTTT. Its translation is CASSLQAIDTEAFF. Filled out from reference TRBV11-2 and TRBJ1-1, the complete variable domain reads EAGVAQSPRYKIIEKRQSVAFWCNPISGHATLYWYQQILGQGPKLLIQFQNNGVVDDSQLPKDRFSAERLKGVDSTLKIQPAKLEDSAVYLCASSLQAIDTEAFFGQGTRLTVV.

This clone was counted once. This sequence joins TRBV4-2 and TRBJ2-3, with TRBD2 matching over 10 bases. This CDR3 contains 16 residues. Germline values: CDR1 LGHNA, CDR2 YNFKEQ. V lost 3 bases, J lost 1 base, and 4 bases stayed unmatched. This CDR3 is CASSQYGTSGTDTQYF. The CDR3 nucleotides read TGTGCCAGCAGCCAGTACGGGACTAGCGGCACAGATACGCAGTATTTT.

J is TRBJ2-5 and V is TRBV7-2; TRBD1 might be the D (6 bases). Trimming removed 6 bases from V and 11 bases from J, with 19 bases in between. CDR1 is SGHTA and CDR2 is FQGNSA in the germline V gene. The CDR3 runs 13 residues. CDR3 loop: CASRRPDRPEQYF. CDR3 DNA: TGTGCCAGCAGGAGACCCGACAGGCCGGAGCAGTACTTC.

The chain carries TRBV28 and TRBJ2-1, with 12 positions matching TRBD2. CDR3 length: 17 residues. Trimming removed 3 bases from V and 5 bases from J; junction bases left unmatched: 8. Germline V lookup: CDR1 MDHEN, CDR2 SYDVKM. CDR3 in amino acids: CASSFLAGGQSDNEQFF. The DNA of the CDR3 is TGTGCCAGCAGTTTCCTAGCGGGAGGGCAGAGTGACAATGAGCAGTTCTTC.

V is TRBV27 and J is TRBJ2-3; 12 nucleotides line up with TRBD1. Trimming at V came to 5 bases and at J to 8 bases, leaving 8 bases not matched to a gene. CDR3 length equals 15 residues. Germline-derived CDR1 and CDR2 are MNHEY and SMNVEV (reference sequence). CDR3 sequence (DNA): TGTGCCAGCAGTATGTCCCGGGACAGGGGGCTTACGCAGTATTTT. Encoded protein: CASSMSRDRGLTQYF.

The chain carries TRBV5-6 and TRBJ2-7; D might be TRBD2 (6 bases). V lost 4 bases and J 2 bases, leaving 13 bases between the germline ends. CDR1 and CDR2 (germline): SGHDT, YYEEEE. The CDR3 sequence is 14 residues long. The CDR3: CASSRGRGTYEQYF. Written as DNA, the CDR3 is TGTGCCAGCAGCCGCGGACGGGGGACCTACGAGCAGTACTTC. The full variable domain, rest sourced from reference TRBV5-6 and TRBJ2-7, is DAGVTQSPTHLIKTRGQQVTLRCSPKSGHDTVSWYQQALGQGPQFIFQYYEEEERQRGNFPDRFSGHQFPNYSSELNVNALLLGDSALYLCASSRGRGTYEQYFGPGTRLTVT.

The chain couples TRBV15 to TRBJ2-3, with 11 bases that match TRBD1. J lost 5 bases, V lost 0 bases, and 7 bases had no gene match. This CDR3 region has 17 residues. Germline V CDR1 and CDR2: LNHNV, YYDKDF (reference sequence). CDR3 in amino acids: CATSREGQGVGGDTQYF. DNA for the CDR3: TGTGCCACCAGCAGAGAGGGACAGGGGGTTGGTGGAGATACGCAGTATTTT.

The chain joins TRBV5-1 to TRBJ2-3; no clear D. CDR1 and CDR2 from the germline V gene are SGHRS and YFSETQ. With 1 base removed from V and 0 bases from J, the gap between germline ends came to 12 bases. The CDR3 is 16 amino acids. CDR3 bases: TGCGCCAGCAGCTTGACAGAAACCTTAAGCACAGATACGCAGTATTTT. Protein: CASSLTETLSTDTQYF.

V gene TRBV27 combines with J gene TRBJ1-2; 7 nucleotides align to TRBD1. Germline V gene data show CDR1 as MNHEY and CDR2 as SMNVEV (reference sequence). This CDR3 region has 16 residues. The J segment lost 4 bases and the V segment lost 2 bases, leaving 10 bases of the junction unmatched. CDR3 protein: CASSLSGQGEIYGYTF. CDR3 nucleotide sequence: TGTGCCAGCAGTTTAAGCGGCCAGGGGGAGATCTATGGCTACACCTTC.

This chain connects TRBV2 to TRBJ1-1, with 9 bases aligning to TRBD1. Germline V gene data show CDR1 as SNHLY and CDR2 as FYNNEI. The CDR3 is 12 amino acids. The trim removed 4 bases at V and 12 bases at J, leaving 6 bases unmatched. The CDR3 DNA sequence: TGTGCCAGCAGTGCCCGGACAGGGGCAACTTTCTTT. This sequence encodes CASSARTGATFF. Combining the CDR3 with reference TRBV2 and TRBJ1-1 gives the whole variable domain EPEVTQTPSHQVTQMGQEVILRCVPISNHLYFYWYRQILGQKVEFLVSFYNNEISEKSEIFDDQFSVERPDGSNFTLKIRSTKLEDSAMYFCASSARTGATFFGQGTRLTVV.